This is a list of T cell receptor beta chains from one sample in a study of OX40 agonist ivuxolimab in advanced cancers. The data were produced by immunoSEQ multiplex PCR, yet TCRdb's version contains in-frame clones alone and is incomplete. The data show under 70,000 clones, 80% to 90% seen once. Here the sequenced sample was CD4+ or CD8+ T cells sorted from blood, taken in a trial of the OX40 agonist ivuxolimab. These receptor sequences come from an adult with an advanced solid tumor such as melanoma, head and neck, liver or kidney cancer. Each CDR3 is given with its conserved first and last residue. Expanded clones get a size class; other rows say once, few or many, or leave the size out.

J: TRBJ1-2; size: -; V: TRBV2; CDR3: CASSDEAGTGYTF
J: TRBJ1-1; size: -; V: TRBV30; CDR3: CAWNPGGKNTEAFF
J: TRBJ2-5; size: -; V: TRBV9; CDR3: CASSPRGTGATQYF
J: TRBJ1-3; size: -; V: TRBV10-3; CDR3: CAAGANSGNTIYF
J: TRBJ1-3; size: -; V: TRBV19; CDR3: CASSPFTDISGNTIYF
J: TRBJ1-4; size: -; V: TRBV2; CDR3: CASSDQAPAQGKLFF
J: TRBJ1-5; size: -; V: TRBV10-2; CDR3: CASGTGFSEPQHF
J: TRBJ2-2; size: -; V: TRBV7-2; CDR3: CASSLEMGGGELFF
J: TRBJ2-2; size: -; V: TRBV19; CDR3: CASSSRVAGELFF
J: TRBJ2-3; size: -; V: TRBV10-3; CDR3: CAITGGNTDTQYF
J: TRBJ1-2; size: -; V: TRBV19; CDR3: CASSIQVANYGYTF
J: TRBJ2-1; size: -; V: TRBV2; CDR3: CASSLRSSSYNEQFF
J: TRBJ2-3; size: once; V: TRBV29-1; CDR3: CSATQGADTQYF
J: TRBJ2-5; size: -; V: TRBV7-3; CDR3: CASRKPGQEVETQYF
J: TRBJ2-3; size: -; V: TRBV30; CDR3: CAWRPPPGTQYF
J: TRBJ2-7; size: medium-sized; V: TRBV10-3; CDR3: CAISESMGDKGEQYF
J: TRBJ2-5; size: -; V: TRBV5-5; CDR3: CASSPAETQYF
J: TRBJ1-1; size: few; V: TRBV7-2; CDR3: CASSPGTVEAFF
J: TRBJ1-1; size: -; V: TRBV4-3; CDR3: CASSQDLGRPRTFF
J: TRBJ1-6; size: -; V: TRBV27; CDR3: CASSLLDGSYNSPLHF
J: TRBJ1-6; size: -; V: TRBV9; CDR3: CASSLESYNSPLHF
J: TRBJ1-1; size: -; V: TRBV5-1; CDR3: CASSLQTNTEAFF
J: TRBJ1-2; size: -; V: TRBV18; CDR3: CASSPGDYPGGTF
J: TRBJ2-7; size: -; V: TRBV9; CDR3: CASSVGPGGGTYEQYF
J: TRBJ2-2; size: -; V: TRBV7-2; CDR3: CASSVRTSGELFF
J: TRBJ2-1; size: -; V: TRBV7-7; CDR3: CASSLTLAGRQNEQFF
J: TRBJ2-5; size: -; V: TRBV9; CDR3: CASSVAPSGGASQETQYF
J: TRBJ1-6; size: -; V: TRBV2; CDR3: CATKQGAVSPLHF
J: TRBJ2-1; size: -; V: TRBV18; CDR3: CASSALPSTATLYNEQFF
J: TRBJ2-2; size: -; V: TRBV5-4; CDR3: CASSPRTGDTGELFF
J: TRBJ1-1; size: -; V: TRBV5-8; CDR3: CASSPEGGQGATAFF
J: TRBJ2-7; size: -; V: TRBV5-1; CDR3: CASSYGTPSYYEQYF
J: TRBJ2-5; size: -; V: TRBV5-4; CDR3: CASSPQGRETQYF
J: TRBJ2-3; size: -; V: TRBV9; CDR3: CASSVRDRTSDTQYF
J: TRBJ2-2; size: -; V: TRBV7-7; CDR3: CASRGAGNTGELFF
J: TRBJ1-5; size: -; V: TRBV2; CDR3: CASSEGQGAQPQHF
J: -; size: -; V: TRBV28; CDR3: CASQRLYSYEQYF
J: TRBJ1-1; size: -; V: TRBV7-7; CDR3: CASSLRGNTEAFF
J: TRBJ1-1; size: -; V: TRBV19; CDR3: CASRAEGLSTEAFF
J: TRBJ1-1; size: -; V: TRBV18; CDR3: CASSSSRDSQAFF
J: TRBJ1-2; size: once; V: TRBV6-5; CDR3: CASSLSAAGGYGYTF
J: TRBJ2-7; size: -; V: TRBV6-6; CDR3: CASSYLRDPYEQYF